This T cell receptor (beta chain) originates from a study of post-analysis software for immune sequencing data. Study conclusions and caveats: Patients had higher frequencies than controls of about 5 TRBV segments, including TRBV5-6, TRBV5-1 and TRBV20-1. Controls had significantly higher normalized Chao1 diversity than multiple sclerosis patients.

Libraries were made from TCR beta cDNA, and they carried unique molecular identifiers. T cells, about 0.85 to 11 million of them, yielded approximately 500,000 cDNA molecules. Each CDR3 protein is one row after TCRdb ran MiXCR on the PCR reads. Of 350,000 to 500,000 distinct CDR3 sequences detected, approximately 38% appear once; the ten largest clones hold around 8%. The germline V gene encodes CDR1 MNHEY and CDR2 SMNVEV (reference sequence). The CDR3 runs 13 residues. Between the trimmed V and J ends, which lost 5 bases and 4 bases, there was a span of 11 bases. With regard to this clonotype: Its matching antigen is unknown.

The sample consisted of blood. This TCR came from a girl aged 2 to 9 with multiple sclerosis. The chain couples TRBV27 to TRBJ1-2, with D unresolved. The CDR3 protein is CASSKTNSYGYTF. DNA for the CDR3: TGTGCCAGCAGTAAGACGAACAGCTATGGCTACACCTTC.